There are many counts of the clone carrying this TCR beta chain. What it recognizes is unknown. This record belongs to a study of T cells in Graves' hyperthyroidism and ophthalmopathy. Overall study findings and caveats: The authors' 13 V-J model separated ophthalmopathy from stable hyperthyroidism. Researchers found most expanded thyroid clonotypes above 0.001 in blood as well.

This CDR3 has 14 amino acids. V shed 6 bases and J shed 2 bases, with 14 bases lying between them. Germline values: CDR1 MNHNS, CDR2 SASEGT. Newly diagnosed hyperthyroidism patients aged 18 to 65 years had disease lasting under 2 months. What was amplified from RNA transcripts were TCR beta CDR3 regions. With the HTBI primer set, the TCR CDR3 went through a first round of RT-PCR. TCRdb re-analysed the multiplex PCR reads in MiXCR, keeping a single row per CDR3 protein. The data contain 300,000 to 450,000 distinct CDR3 sequences, about 14% of them singletons. The sample taken for sequencing was blood. This clonotype was obtained from a man aged 25 to 45 with Graves' hyperthyroidism that later progressed to Graves' ophthalmopathy. This chain links TRBV6-1 with TRBJ2-7; D is ambiguous. DNA of the CDR3: TGTGCCAGCAGGCCCGGGCCTGGGGCCTACGAGCAGTACTTC. Translated, it gives CASRPGPGAYEQYF.